These 28 T cell receptor beta chains came from one sample sequenced in a study of cytomegalovirus exposure and HLA in healthy donors. The study ran its PCR with 60 Vbeta and 13 Jbeta primers. The protocol was immunoSEQ multiplex PCR, while the TCRdb copy is restricted to in-frame clones and leaves out a portion. The profile shows 140,000 to 150,000 clones, 80% of them singletons. Sequencing was carried out using PBMCs. Receptor source: a man aged 40-49 years in good health and CMV-seronegative.

The chain recombines TRBV18 with TRBJ1-3, with D maybe TRBD1 (5 bases). The germline V and J ends were trimmed by 2 bases and 2 bases, with 7 bases remaining between them. Germline assignment: CDR1 KGHSH and CDR2 LQKENI. This CDR3 is built from 14 residues. The CDR3 protein is CASSPDRAGNTIYF. CDR3 nucleotides: TGTGCCAGCTCACCAGACAGAGCTGGAAACACCATATATTTT.

The rearrangement links TRBV27 to TRBJ2-5; TRBD2 matches 12 bases. Germline V gene data show CDR1 as MNHEY and CDR2 as SMNVEV (reference sequence). V shed 1 base and J 4 bases; nucleotides not matched to a gene: 13. The CDR3 covers 19 residues. The CDR3 region is CASSLFGFSGGLAGETQYF. The CDR3 DNA sequence: TGTGCCAGCAGTTTATTTGGTTTTTCGGGGGGACTAGCGGGAGAGACCCAGTACTTC.

The rearrangement uses TRBV6-5 and TRBJ2-5, with D perhaps given as TRBD1 or TRBD2 (7 bases each). The J call may be incorrect, as the DNA end agrees better with TRBJ2-7. This CDR3 spans 15 amino acids. The V gene's germline CDR1 is MNHEY and CDR2 SVGAGI. The CDR3 protein is CASSYSGAGGYEQYF. The DNA for the CDR3 is TGTGCCAGCAGTTACAGCGGGGCAGGGGGCTACGAGCAGTACTTC.

The V call is TRBV27, the J call TRBJ2-2, with 7 positions matching TRBD2. From germline, CDR1 is MNHEY and CDR2 SMNVEV (reference sequence). The CDR3 extends over 15 amino acids. V shed 3 bases, J shed 4 bases, and the junction held 5 bases outside the gene matches. The CDR3 region is CASSFLVAGTGELFF. In nucleotides, the CDR3 is TGTGCCAGCAGTTTTTTGGTAGCGGGCACCGGGGAGCTGTTTTTT.

This clone was found a few times. Different DNA sequences within this sample yield the same CDR3. The V and J genes are TRBV5-1 and TRBJ1-3; no definite D call. The CDR3 sequence is 14 residues long. Trimming removed 0 bases from V and 2 bases from J, with 6 bases in between. Looked up from germline, CDR1 is SGHRS and CDR2 is YFSETQ. The CDR3 here is CASSLGATGNTIYF. CDR3 bases: TGCGCCAGCAGCTTGGGGGCTACTGGAAACACCATATATTTT. Looking up the rest from reference TRBV5-1 and TRBJ1-3 gives the full variable domain: KAGVTQTPRYLIKTRGQQVTLSCSPISGHRSVSWYQQTPGQGLQFLFEYFSETQRNKGNFPGRFSGRQFSNSRSEMNVSTLELGDSALYLCASSLGATGNTIYFGEGSWLTVV.

This clone is a singleton in its sample. The V gene is TRBV18, the J gene TRBJ2-2; D gene ambiguous. V lost 1 base and J 8 bases, leaving 5 bases between the germline ends. The CDR3 spans 12 residues. Per the germline V gene, CDR1 is KGHSH and CDR2 is LQKENI. CDR3 coding DNA: TGTGCCAGCTCACCACTCCCTGGGGAGCTGTTTTTT. It translates to CASSPLPGELFF.

This chain's CDR3 is CASSDQGYGYTF. CDR3 nucleotides: TGTGCCAGCAGCGACCAGGGATATGGCTACACCTTC. J is TRBJ1-2 and V is TRBV14; TRBD1 might be the D (5 bases). The CDR3 extends over 12 amino acids. Looked up from germline, CDR1 is SGHDN and CDR2 is FVKESK. The germline V and J ends were trimmed by 5 bases and 5 bases, with 9 bases remaining between them. The entire variable domain, with the rest obtained from reference TRBV14 and TRBJ1-2, is as follows: EAGVTQFPSHSVIEKGQTVTLRCDPISGHDNLYWYRRVMGKEIKFLLHFVKESKQDESGMPNNRFLAERTGGTYSTLKVQPAELEDSGVYFCASSDQGYGYTFGSGTRLTVV.

V and J are TRBV9 and TRBJ1-1, with 9 positions matching TRBD1. The germline V gene encodes CDR1 SGDLS and CDR2 YYNGEE. J was trimmed by 4 bases and V by 3 bases; bases with no gene match: 1. The CDR3 length is 13 residues. CDR3 loop: CASSGQGVTEAFF. CDR3 in DNA: TGTGCCAGCAGCGGACAGGGGGTCACTGAAGCTTTCTTT.

The V call is TRBV10-1, the J call TRBJ2-2; 9 positions agree with TRBD1. There are 15 residues in the CDR3. With V trimmed by 5 bases and J by 3 bases, 4 bases remained unmatched. Germline V gene sequence: CDR1 WNHNN, CDR2 SYGVQD (reference sequence). The CDR3 DNA follows: TGCGCCAGCAGTAAGGACAGGGGATACACCGGGGAGCTGTTTTTT. It translates to CASSKDRGYTGELFF.

The chain joins TRBV28 to TRBJ1-4; D is unclear. Trimming stripped 2 bases from V and 8 bases from J, with 9 bases between. CDR1 is MDHEN and CDR2 is SYDVKM in the germline V gene. The CDR3 spans 13 residues. CDR3 bases: TGTGCCAGCAGTTTAGAGGGAGGGGAAAAACTGTTTTTT. Residues: CASSLEGGEKLFF.

V usage is TRBV7-9 and J usage is TRBJ2-5, with TRBD1 identical over 9 bases. The V segment lost 5 bases and the J segment 3 bases; nucleotides outside the gene matches: 4. This CDR3 region has 14 residues. Germline loops: CDR1 SEHNR, CDR2 FQNEAQ (reference sequence). CDR3 amino acids: CASSPTGGKETQYF. CDR3 bases: TGTGCCAGCAGCCCGACAGGGGGGAAAGAGACCCAGTACTTC.

In this sample, this clone turned up a few times. The chain carries TRBV10-3 and TRBJ2-5; D unresolved. Germline V gene lookup returns CDR1 ENHRY and CDR2 SYGVKD. Trimming took off 8 bases at V and 2 bases at J, with 6 bases between the two ends. The CDR3 runs to 11 residues. The CDR3 spells CAIGRQETQYF. The DNA for the CDR3 is TGTGCCATCGGCAGGCAAGAGACCCAGTACTTC.

The CDR3 reads CASSADRAGQPQHF. In nucleotides, the CDR3 is TGTGCCAGCAGCGCAGACAGGGCCGGTCAGCCCCAGCATTTT. V is TRBV7-6 and J is TRBJ1-5; TRBD1 matches at 7 bases. The CDR3 consists of 14 residues. The trim removed 5 bases at V and 6 bases at J, leaving 7 bases unmatched. Germline V CDR1 and CDR2: SGHVS, FNYEAQ.

The V call is TRBV7-6, the J call TRBJ2-3, with TRBD2 identical over 16 bases. Per germline, CDR1 SGHVS and CDR2 FNYEAQ. After removal of 5 bases from V and 3 bases from J, the junction contained 5 bases not matched to a gene. The length of the CDR3 is 17 residues. The CDR3 DNA is TGTGCCAGCAGCGGGACTAGCGGGGGGGTTTGGACAGATACGCAGTATTTT. Translating it yields CASSGTSGGVWTDTQYF. Combining the CDR3 with reference TRBV7-6 and TRBJ2-3 gives the whole variable domain GAGVSQSPRYKVTKRGQDVALRCDPISGHVSLYWYRQALGQGPEFLTYFNYEAQQDKSGLPNDRFSAERPEGSISTLTIQRTEQRDSAMYRCASSGTSGGVWTDTQYFGPGTRLTVL.

This chain connects TRBV7-9 to TRBJ2-3, with 7 bases lining up with TRBD2. CDR1 and CDR2 from the germline V gene are SEHNR and FQNEAQ (reference sequence). J was trimmed by 2 bases and V by 0 bases; bases with no gene match: 2. This CDR3 region has 15 residues. CDR3 nucleotide sequence: TGTGCCAGCAGCTTAGCGGGGGGGAACACAGATACGCAGTATTTT. Its translation: CASSLAGGNTDTQYF.

This clone has a single count. The chain combines TRBV15 with TRBJ2-5; D is perhaps TRBD2 (6 bases). The end of the DNA fits TRBJ2-7 better, so the J call may be wrong. Germline V gene lookup returns CDR1 LNHNV and CDR2 YYDKDF (reference sequence). The CDR3 contains 15 residues. For the CDR3, the DNA is TGTGCCACCAGCAGGGAGGGGATGGGCTCCTACGAGCAGTACTTC. Translation gives CATSREGMGSYEQYF.

The rearrangement links TRBV12-1 to TRBJ2-7; TRBD2, as called in the table, went unchecked against the DNA. TRBV12-1 is termed a pseudogene. CDR3 size: 16 residues. The CDR3 is CASSSLAGPGSYEQYF. The CDR3 nucleotides are TGTGCCAGCAGCTCCTTAGCGGGCCCAGGCTCCTACGAGCAGTACTTC.

This clone came up a few times. The CDR3: CASSYSMRNEQFF. CDR3 sequence (DNA): TGTGCCAGCAGTTACTCCATGAGGAATGAGCAGTTCTTC. The chain is built from TRBV6-5 and TRBJ2-1; D gene unclear. The germline V gene encodes CDR1 MNHEY and CDR2 SVGAGI. Trimming left V 0 bases short and J 7 bases short, with 7 bases between. There are 13 residues in the CDR3.

This clone has just a few counts. The rearrangement joins TRBV5-6 to TRBJ1-4, with 7 bases lining up with TRBD1. Unmatched junction bases numbered 10, after V lost 0 bases and J lost 11 bases. Germline lookup yields CDR1 SGHDT and CDR2 YYEEEE. This CDR3 comprises 15 residues. The CDR3 here is CASSLGSGGIPKLFF. The CDR3 region has the DNA TGTGCCAGCAGCTTGGGTTCAGGGGGTATCCCGAAACTGTTTTTT. Complete variable domain (other parts from reference TRBV5-6 and TRBJ1-4): DAGVTQSPTHLIKTRGQQVTLRCSPKSGHDTVSWYQQALGQGPQFIFQYYEEEERQRGNFPDRFSGHQFPNYSSELNVNALLLGDSALYLCASSLGSGGIPKLFFGSGTQLSVL.

V gene TRBV6-5 combines with J gene TRBJ1-1; weak D call: TRBD1 (6 bases). Germline V gives CDR1 MNHEY, CDR2 SVGAGI. The CDR3 totals 15 residues. The V end was cut by 6 bases, the J end by 0 bases, with 14 bases between. The CDR3 region has the DNA TGTGCCAGCAGCCGGCCTACAGGGATGAACACTGAAGCTTTCTTT. It yields the protein CASSRPTGMNTEAFF.

This sequence joins TRBV4-1 and TRBJ1-3; D not resolved. Trimming removed 0 bases at V and 6 bases at J, with 15 bases between. The germline V gene encodes CDR1 MGHRA and CDR2 YSYEKL. The CDR3 has 16 amino acids. The CDR3 here is CASSQDRLLEPNTIYF. The CDR3, as DNA: TGCGCCAGCAGCCAAGACAGACTTCTTGAACCAAACACCATATATTTT.

V gene TRBV13 combines with J gene TRBJ2-1; D is possibly TRBD1 (5 bases). The CDR3 has 10 residues. Trimming left V 5 bases short and J 15 bases short, with 11 bases between. Germline V gene data show CDR1 as PRHDT and CDR2 as FYEKMQ (reference sequence). This CDR3 is CASSAQGLFF. Here the CDR3 DNA reads TGTGCCAGCAGCGCCCAGGGTCTGTTCTTC.

This rearrangement joins TRBV10-1 to TRBJ2-2, with D perhaps TRBD1 (6 bases). From germline, CDR1 is WNHNN and CDR2 SYGVQD (reference sequence). CDR3 length: 15 amino acids. V shed 6 bases and J shed 2 bases, with 13 bases lying between them. The CDR3 spells CASSEPGQNTGELFF. The CDR3 nucleotides read TGCGCCAGCAGCGAGCCGGGACAAAACACCGGGGAGCTGTTTTTT.

This clone was observed a single time. The chain combines TRBV7-5 with TRBJ2-3; TRBD2 is the table's D call and was not checked against the DNA. TRBV7-5 corresponds to a pseudogene. The CDR3 has 15 residues. The CDR3 region is CARSWGLANGSTQYF. The CDR3 bases are TGTGCCAGAAGCTGGGGACTAGCAAACGGTAGCACGCAGTATTTT.

The V call is TRBV6-6, the J call TRBJ2-3, with D tentatively TRBD2 (6 bases). Germline CDR1 is MNHNY and CDR2 is SVGAGI (reference sequence). V was clipped by 2 bases and J by 2 bases, with 14 bases between them. This CDR3 is built from 16 residues. The CDR3 nucleotides read TGTGCCAGCAGTTACCCCCCGGGACTTCACACAGATACGCAGTATTTT. This encodes CASSYPPGLHTDTQYF.

This clone was detected a few times. The genes are TRBV12-5 and TRBJ1-5; the D is unclear. The CDR3 consists of 16 residues. Looked up from germline, CDR1 is LGHNT and CDR2 is FRNRAP. Trimming cost V 1 base and J 3 bases, with 13 bases left between them. The CDR3 region has the DNA TGTGCTAGTGGTTTGGGTTTGGGAGGAAACAATCAGCCCCAGCATTTT. It specifies CASGLGLGGNNQPQHF.

The chain has TRBV6-4 and TRBJ1-6; D is unresolved. With 4 bases removed from V and 3 bases from J, the gap between germline ends came to 7 bases. The V gene's germline CDR1 is MRHNA and CDR2 SNTAGT. This CDR3 region has 14 residues. The CDR3, as DNA: TGTGCCAGCAGTGCTCGGGACTATAATTCACCCCTCCACTTT. Protein: CASSARDYNSPLHF.

This chain links TRBV19 with TRBJ2-1; 12 bases fit TRBD1. The CDR3 sequence is 17 residues long. J was trimmed by 6 bases and V by 2 bases; bases with no gene match: 8. Germline CDR1 LNHDA, CDR2 SQIVND (reference sequence). This chain's CDR3 is CASSISSGQGASNEQFF. DNA for the CDR3: TGTGCCAGTAGTATATCGTCGGGACAGGGGGCGAGCAATGAGCAGTTCTTC.